A single sample gave rise to the 16 T cell receptor beta chains below, sequenced in a study of tissue T cells after allogeneic stem cell transplantation. Clones were read by immunoSEQ multiplex PCR, and TCRdb kept only the in-frame ones, dropping some. Here the sample spans some 47,000 clones, roughly 73% being singletons. Input material: sorted cells pooled from one or two spleens. The receptors originated from a pool of C57BL/6 mice in good health.

On this clone itself: The genes are named according to mouse. The missing CDR3 end, 1 residue past where the read stops, is filled in from the germline J gene. The rearrangement links TRBV15 to TRBJ2-7; 10 bases line up with TRBD2. The length of the CDR3 is 14 residues. With V trimmed by 5 bases and J by 1 base, 2 bases remained unmatched. CDR1 SGHND and CDR2 FRSKSL come from the germline V gene. The CDR3 region is CASSQLGGSYEQYF. The DNA read from the CDR3 is TGTGCCAGCAGTCAACTGGGGGGGTCCTATGAACAGTAC. The variable domain in full, completed from reference TRBV15 and TRBJ2-7, reads DAGVTQTPRHEVAEKGQTIILKCEPVSGHNDLFWYRQTKIQGLELLSYFRSKSLMEDGGAFKDRFKAEMLNSSFSTLKIQPTEPKDSAVYLCASSQLGGSYEQYFGPGTRLTVL.

Concerning this clone: Genes and germline come from the mouse. The DNA read from the CDR3 is TGTGCTAGCAGTAGTCTGGCTAGTGCAGAAACGCTGTAT. This encodes CASSSLASAETLY. In full, the CDR3 is CASSSLASAETLYF. V is TRBV17 and J is TRBJ2-3; D gene uncertain. The read ends 1 residue early relative to the CDR3; the germline J gene fills the gap. Germline V lookup: CDR1 MNHDT, CDR2 YYDKIL. Trimming took 3 bases from V and 0 from J, leaving 7 bases between them. The CDR3 length is 14 residues.

This clone was seen only a few times. Here the gene names and germline are mouse. The sequenced fragment ends 1 residue before the CDR3 boundary, so the rest is inferred from the germline J gene. This chain links TRBV13-1 with TRBJ1-5, with 9 bases aligning to TRBD1. Germline values: CDR1 NSHNY, CDR2 SYGAGN. There are 15 residues in the CDR3. J was trimmed by 2 bases and V by 4 bases; bases with no gene match: 4. CDR3 sequence reads: CASSNRGPDNQAPLF. The covered CDR3 bases are TGTGCCAGCAGTAACAGGGGGCCAGACAACCAGGCTCCGCTT. Combining the CDR3 with reference TRBV13-1 and TRBJ1-5 gives the whole variable domain EAAVTQSPRNKVTVTGGNVTLSCRQTNSHNYMYWYRQDTGHGLRLIHYSYGAGNLRIGDVPDGYKATRTTQEDFFLLLELASPSQTSLYFCASSNRGPDNQAPLFGEGTRLSVL.

In the case of this clone: Germline and genes here are mouse. The read terminates 1 residue ahead of where the CDR3 ends, so the germline J gene completes it. The chain is built from TRBV4 and TRBJ2-5; a possible D gene is TRBD1 (6 bases). CDR1 and CDR2 from the germline V gene are LGHDT and YNNKQL (reference sequence). This CDR3 is 15 amino acids long. Trimming cost V 5 bases and J 3 bases, with 15 bases left between them. CDR3 DNA (partial): TGTGCCAGCAGCAAAAACAGGGAGAGGCAAGACACCCAGTAC. It codes for CASSKNRERQDTQY. In full, the CDR3 reads CASSKNRERQDTQYF.

Points on this clone: Each gene name is a mouse one. The sequence runs out 1 residue before the end of the CDR3; the remainder is reconstructed from the germline J gene. The gene calls are TRBV31 and TRBJ2-4; 7 bases agree with TRBD2. The CDR3 has 16 amino acids. Germline values: CDR1 GKSSPN, CDR2 SITVG. V shed 4 bases and J 0 bases; nucleotides not matched to a gene: 10. CDR3 DNA, as far as it was read: TGTGCCTGGATTAATTGGAGCTGGGGGAGTCAAAACACCTTGTAC. Translation gives CAWINWSWGSQNTLY. Given in full, the CDR3 is CAWINWSWGSQNTLYF.

About this clone: Gene labels here are mouse ones. The read ends 1 residue early relative to the CDR3; the germline J gene fills the gap. This sequence joins TRBV5 and TRBJ2-3; TRBD2 aligns across 8 bases. Germline CDR1 LGHNA, CDR2 YNLKQL (reference sequence). The junction had 5 bases not matched to a gene; V was cut back by 4 bases and J by 2 bases. This CDR3 is 15 amino acids long. Incomplete CDR3 DNA: TGTGCCAGCAGCCCAGAGGGGGGGCATGCAGAAACGCTGTAT. Protein: CASSPEGGHAETLY. The full CDR3 sequence reads CASSPEGGHAETLYF.

For this clone: Gene names refer to mouse genes. The read ends 1 residue shy of where the CDR3 ends; the end is completed using the germline J gene. V gene TRBV24 combines with J gene TRBJ1-1, with 7 bases matching TRBD1. Looked up from germline, CDR1 is KGHTA and CDR2 is FRNEEI. V was pared by 6 bases and J by 0 bases, with 1 base of the junction left unmatched. There are 13 residues in the CDR3. This CDR3 reads CASRTGANTEVFF. The part of the CDR3 DNA that was read is TGTGCCAGCAGAACAGGGGCAAACACAGAAGTCTTC.

Concerning this clone: Genes and germline come from the mouse. The DNA ends 1 residue before the CDR3 does, and the rest of the CDR3 is filled in from the germline J gene. The chain carries TRBV2 and TRBJ2-4; the D gene is possibly TRBD2 (6 bases). This CDR3 is built from 13 residues. Trimming shortened V by 1 base and J by 8 bases, and 10 bases separated the two germline ends. In germline, CDR1 is LGHNA, CDR2 YSYQKL. CDR3 bases read: TGTGCCAGCAGCCAAGGGACTGAGGGCACCTTGTAC. It codes for CASSQGTEGTLY. The CDR3 in its entirety is CASSQGTEGTLYF.

Points on this clone: Gene names follow the mouse nomenclature. Read sequence stops 1 residue before the CDR3 end, and the germline J gene provides the missing end. The V call is TRBV26, the J call TRBJ2-4; no clear D. V lost 6 bases, J lost 0 bases, and 4 bases lay in between. The germline V gene has CDR1 KGHPV and CDR2 FQNQEV (reference sequence). The CDR3 is 12 amino acids. This CDR3 is CASSHSQNTLYF. The sequenced CDR3 bases are TGTGCCAGCAGCCATAGTCAAAACACCTTGTAC. The full variable domain, its missing parts supplied by reference TRBV26 and TRBJ2-4, is NSKVIQTPRYLVKGQGQKAKMRCIPEKGHPVVFWYQQNKNNEFKFLINFQNQEVLQQIDMTEKRFSAECPSNSPCSLEIQSSEAGDSALYLCASSHSQNTLYFGAGTRLSVL.

With regard to this clone: The gene symbols are mouse symbols. The read ends 1 residue early relative to the CDR3; the germline J gene fills the gap. The rearrangement joins TRBV4 to TRBJ2-4; D call uncertain. The CDR3 spans 13 residues. Germline CDR1 LGHDT, CDR2 YNNKQL (reference sequence). V gave up 4 bases and J gave up 0 bases, with 5 bases separating them. CDR3 loop: CASSLTSQNTLYF. Partial CDR3 DNA: TGTGCCAGCAGCTTAACTAGTCAAAACACCTTGTAC.

Worth noting for this clone: These gene names are mouse names. The sequenced fragment ends 1 residue before the CDR3 boundary, so the rest is inferred from the germline J gene. The rearrangement joins TRBV2 to TRBJ2-5; 9 nucleotides agree with TRBD2. CDR1 and CDR2 (germline): LGHNA, YSYQKL. With V trimmed by 10 bases and J by 0 bases, 5 bases remained unmatched. CDR3 length equals 14 residues. The CDR3 sequence: CAIADWGNQDTQYF. CDR3 DNA, as far as it was read: TGTGCCATCGCGGACTGGGGTAACCAAGACACCCAGTAC.

This clone has a single count. Gene labels here are mouse ones. The read falls 1 residue short of the CDR3 end, and the missing part is taken from the germline J gene. The chain uses TRBV12-1 and TRBJ1-1; no clear D. The ends were cut back, 2 bases at V and 0 bases at J, with 3 bases in the middle. Germline lookup yields CDR1 SGHSN and CDR2 HYEKVE. CDR3 length: 12 residues. The CDR3 is CASSPTNTEVFF. Incomplete CDR3 DNA: TGTGCCAGCTCTCCGACAAACACAGAAGTCTTC.

With regard to this clone: Gene names follow the mouse nomenclature. The read terminates 1 residue before the CDR3 end, so the remaining end is supplied by the germline J gene. This rearrangement joins TRBV13-2 to TRBJ2-5; 11 nucleotides agree with TRBD2. V shed 2 bases and J 1 base; nucleotides not matched to a gene: 3. This CDR3 spans 16 amino acids. From germline, CDR1 is NNHNN and CDR2 SYGAGS (reference sequence). The CDR3 sequence is CASGELGGRDQDTQYF. The covered CDR3 bases are TGTGCCAGCGGTGAACTGGGGGGGCGCGACCAAGACACCCAGTAC.

This clone was counted only a few times. Germline and genes: mouse. The CDR3 end is not reached by the read, which stops 1 residue before it; the germline J gene fills it in. This sequence joins TRBV3 and TRBJ1-5; D not certain. Germline lookup yields CDR1 SNHLY and CDR2 FYNGKV (reference sequence). Trimming left V 1 base short and J 8 bases short, with 6 bases between. CDR3 length equals 12 residues. The CDR3: CASSLDKEAPLF. The part of the CDR3 DNA that was read is TGTGCCAGCAGCTTAGACAAGGAGGCTCCGCTT.

With regard to this clone: Gene names denote mouse genes. The CDR3 end falls 1 residue outside the read, so it is completed with the germline J gene. The rearrangement joins TRBV12-2 to TRBJ2-3; D is ambiguous. The germline V and J ends were trimmed by 1 base and 0 bases, with 4 bases remaining between them. This CDR3 has 13 residues. Germline CDR1 is SGHLS and CDR2 is HYDKME. The CDR3 sequence is CASSLISAETLYF. The part of the CDR3 DNA that was read is TGTGCCAGCTCTCTAATAAGTGCAGAAACGCTGTAT.

About this clone: Gene names follow the mouse nomenclature. The read ends 1 residue before the CDR3 terminus; that terminus is restored from the germline J gene. This chain connects TRBV31 to TRBJ2-1; 10 nucleotides agree with TRBD2. Trimming at V came to 1 base and at J to 0 bases, leaving 3 bases not matched to a gene. This CDR3 region has 16 residues. The germline gives CDR1 GKSSPN, CDR2 SITVG. The CDR3 bases that were read are TGTGCCTGGAGTCCGGGACTGGGGTCTAACTATGCTGAGCAGTTC. Translated: CAWSPGLGSNYAEQF. The entire CDR3 protein reads CAWSPGLGSNYAEQFF.